The rows below give T cell receptor beta chains drawn from one sample of a study of PD-1 and CTLA-4 blockade in melanoma. Profiling relied on immunoSEQ multiplex PCR, and the TCRdb table lists in-frame clones only, not all of them. The sample lists 25,000 to 30,000 clones, approximately 88% seen once, with about 8.5% in the top ten. The sequencing used CD8+ T cells from peripheral blood, collected before anti-PD-1 treatment. The receptors stem from a human donor with melanoma. CDR3s include the opening cysteine and the closing phenylalanine or tryptophan. The order of the fields is V gene, J gene, clone size, D gene, CDR3 protein, CDR3 DNA. A D gene is named only where the DNA matches it firmly. Size values are once, few and many counts, or a class for expanded clones, and some rows have none.

TRBV6-5	TRBJ1-4	NA	NA	CASTQPGGAREKLFF	TGTGCCAGCACCCAACCGGGGGGGGCGCGGGAAAAACTGTTTTTT
TRBV5-4	TRBJ2-7	NA	NA	CASSFWGASYSYEQYF	TGTGCCAGCAGCTTTTGGGGAGCGTCATATTCCTACGAGCAGTACTTC
TRBV7-6	TRBJ2-6	NA	NA	CASSLAVGRLSGGANVLTF	TGTGCCAGCAGCTTAGCGGTGGGCAGGCTTTCCGGTGGGGCCAACGTCCTGACTTTC
TRBV11-2	TRBJ1-1	NA	NA	CASSLDQGIVNTEAFF	TGTGCCAGCAGCTTAGATCAGGGGATCGTTAATACTGAAGCTTTCTTT
TRBV6-5	TRBJ2-7	NA	TRBD2	CASSYGGRAHYEQYF	TGTGCCAGCAGTTATGGCGGGAGGGCTCACTACGAGCAGTACTTC
TRBV5-4	TRBJ2-1	NA	TRBD1	CASSPRTGSYNEQFF	TGTGCCAGCAGCCCAAGGACAGGGTCCTACAATGAGCAGTTCTTC
TRBV30	TRBJ2-7	NA	TRBD2	CACPRTSGGPSSYEQYF	TGTGCCTGCCCGAGGACTAGCGGGGGCCCCAGCTCCTACGAGCAGTACTTC
TRBV3-1/TRBV3-2	TRBJ2-1	NA	TRBD2	CASSHPSGSYNEQFF	TGTGCCAGCAGCCACCCTAGCGGGAGTTACAATGAGCAGTTCTTC
TRBV5-4	TRBJ2-2	NA	NA	CASSWGGDPTGELFF	TGTGCCAGCAGCTGGGGTGGGGACCCCACCGGGGAGCTGTTTTTT
TRBV11-2	TRBJ1-1	NA	TRBD1	CASSWDREAFF	TGTGCCAGCAGCTGGGACAGGGAAGCTTTCTTT
TRBV11-2	TRBJ1-1	NA	TRBD1	CASSLVRTGENTEAFF	TGTGCCAGCAGCTTAGTGCGGACAGGGGAGAACACTGAAGCTTTCTTT
TRBV7-9	TRBJ2-2	NA	NA	CASSLDRVTPGELFF	TGTGCCAGCAGCTTAGATAGGGTAACTCCCGGGGAGCTGTTTTTT
TRBV7-2	TRBJ2-5	NA	TRBD2	CASSTYGLAEETQYF	TGTGCCAGCAGCACCTATGGACTAGCGGAAGAGACCCAGTACTTC
TRBV14	TRBJ2-3	NA	TRBD2	CASSLAGGADTQYF	TGTGCCAGCAGCCTAGCGGGAGGAGCAGATACGCAGTATTTT
TRBV6-5	TRBJ1-6	NA	TRBD1	CASNDRVGNSPLHF	TGTGCCAGCAACGACAGGGTTGGTAATTCACCCCTCCACTTT
TRBV11-3	TRBJ1-2	few	NA	CASSFSSIFSYTF	TGTGCCAGCAGCTTTTCCTCGATTTTTTCCTACACCTTC
TRBV27	TRBJ2-7	NA	NA	CASSLRRSHYEQYF	TGTGCCAGCAGTTTGCGGCGGAGCCACTACGAGCAGTACTTC
TRBV28	TRBJ1-5	NA	NA	CASSRLSNQPQHF	TGTGCCAGCAGTAGGCTAAGCAATCAGCCCCAGCATTTT
TRBV11-2	TRBJ2-7	NA	TRBD1	CASSFTPGQGYEQYF	TGTGCCAGCAGCTTCACCCCGGGACAGGGCTACGAGCAGTACTTC
TRBV2	TRBJ2-5	NA	NA	CASTWGQLEETQYF	TGTGCCAGCACGTGGGGTCAACTAGAAGAGACCCAGTACTTC
TRBV7-9	TRBJ1-2	NA	TRBD1	CASSFTGTGSGGYTF	TGTGCCAGCAGCTTTACCGGGACAGGGTCTGGTGGCTACACCTTC
TRBV7-3	TRBJ2-3	NA	TRBD2	CASSLTAGQGTQYF	TGTGCCAGCAGCTTAACAGCGGGGCAGGGTACGCAGTATTTT
TRBV7-9	TRBJ2-7	NA	NA	CASSFDRGIYEQYF	TGTGCCAGCAGCTTCGACAGAGGGATCTACGAGCAGTACTTC
TRBV19	TRBJ1-1	NA	NA	CASSIEASQNTEAFF	TGTGCCAGTAGTATAGAAGCGAGCCAGAACACTGAAGCTTTCTTT
TRBV19	TRBJ2-2	NA	TRBD2	CASSSGSSGRPGTGELFF	TGTGCCAGTAGTAGCGGCTCTAGCGGGAGACCGGGCACCGGGGAGCTGTTTTTT
TRBV7-9	TRBJ2-5	NA	NA	CASSSGTWGETQYF	TGTGCCAGCAGCTCGGGGACATGGGGTGAGACCCAGTACTTC